These 24 T cell receptor beta chains originate from one sample sequenced in a study of CD8+ T cells in alopecia areata. Following extraction, RNA underwent reverse transcription to cDNA, which served as the sequencing template. Some clones are missing from TCRdb's copy, which holds only in-frame ones; the method was immunoSEQ multiplex PCR. Altogether about 200,000 clones are present, roughly 64% being singletons, with the ten largest covering 5.5%. The sample's treatment: oral pan-JAK inhibitor, 5-10 mg twice daily. The material was CD4+ T cells sorted from blood, obtained at week 24, from a patient treated with tofacitinib. These receptor sequences come from a human donor with alopecia areata.

This clone was seen a few times. The V gene is TRBV5-6, the J gene TRBJ2-1, with D perhaps matching TRBD2 (5 bases). Per germline, CDR1 SGHDT and CDR2 YYEEEE. This CDR3 is built from 14 residues. The V end lost 7 bases, the J end lost 5 bases, and 16 bases lay between the germline ends. In DNA form, the CDR3 reads TGTGCCAGCGGAGGTGCCGCCCGGCACAATGAGCAGTTCTTC. It encodes CASGGAARHNEQFF.

This clone was counted a few times. The chain couples TRBV6-5 to TRBJ2-3; 12 bases agree with TRBD2. Germline CDR1 MNHEY, CDR2 SVGAGI. The CDR3 has 15 residues. V gave up 8 bases and J gave up 7 bases; unmatched junction bases: 10. The CDR3 sequence is CASQGTSGWRHTQYF. The CDR3 coding sequence is TGTGCCAGCCAAGGGACTAGCGGGTGGCGGCATACGCAGTATTTT.

The CDR3 DNA reads TGTGCCAGCAGCCAAGAAACAGGGGGGTCTGGCTACACCTTC. Translation: CASSQETGGSGYTF. V and J are TRBV4-2 and TRBJ1-2, with 8 bases that match TRBD1. The CDR3 runs 14 residues. Germline V lookup: CDR1 LGHNA, CDR2 YNFKEQ. V shed 0 bases and J 7 bases; nucleotides not matched to a gene: 4.

CDR3 sequence (DNA): TGCGCCAGCAGCTTGGGAGGGGATCAGCCCCAGCATTTT. Encoded protein: CASSLGGDQPQHF. The rearrangement uses TRBV5-1 and TRBJ1-5; weak D call: TRBD1 (5 bases). This CDR3 is 13 amino acids long. Germline loops: CDR1 SGHRS, CDR2 YFSETQ. Trimming took off 0 bases at V and 5 bases at J, with 6 bases between the two ends.

The chain employs TRBV30 and TRBJ1-2; tentative D call: TRBD1 (6 bases). Germline V CDR1 and CDR2: GTSNPN, SVGIG (reference sequence). Deletions cut 1 base from V and 8 bases from J, with 17 bases between. The CDR3 totals 14 residues. The CDR3 sequence: CAWSEGEGYYGYTF. The CDR3 DNA reads TGTGCCTGGAGTGAGGGGGAAGGTTATTACGGCTACACCTTC.

A few counts support this clone. The rearrangement uses TRBV29-1 and TRBJ2-5; D could derive from TRBD1 or TRBD2 (5 bases each). The ends were cut back, 4 bases at V and 6 bases at J, with 15 bases in the middle. Germline V lookup: CDR1 SQVTM, CDR2 ANQGSEA. The CDR3 extends over 13 amino acids. The CDR3 nucleotides read TGCAGCGTTGGGGTCGGGACCCTGAAGACCCAGTACTTC. It translates to CSVGVGTLKTQYF.

This clone came up a few times. The chain employs TRBV28 and TRBJ2-1; perhaps TRBD2 as D (5 bases). The CDR3 is 12 residues long. The germline V gene has CDR1 MDHEN and CDR2 SYDVKM. With 6 bases removed from V and 6 bases from J, the gap between germline ends came to 9 bases. The CDR3 spells CASRVAGNEQFF. The DNA of the CDR3 is TGTGCCAGCAGGGTTGCGGGCAATGAGCAGTTCTTC.

The chain couples TRBV7-9 to TRBJ2-1, with 8 bases identical to TRBD2. There are 15 residues in the CDR3. Looked up from germline, CDR1 is SEHNR and CDR2 is FQNEAQ (reference sequence). V dropped 5 bases and J dropped 7; count of bases not matched to a gene: 10. The CDR3 here is CASSLGLAVQNEQFF. The CDR3 DNA reads TGTGCCAGCAGCCTCGGACTAGCAGTACAAAATGAGCAGTTCTTC.

The V call is TRBV5-5, the J call TRBJ2-7, with 7 bases that match TRBD2. Germline lookup yields CDR1 SGHKS and CDR2 YYEKEE (reference sequence). The CDR3 extends over 15 amino acids. With V trimmed by 1 base and J by 1 base, 5 bases remained unmatched. In nucleotides, the CDR3 is TGTGCCAGCAGCTTGCTTCTAGCGGCGTCCTACGAGCAGTACTTC. Its translation is CASSLLLAASYEQYF.

The chain employs TRBV7-9 and TRBJ2-7; a possible D gene is TRBD2 (6 bases). Trimming shortened V by 4 bases and J by 4 bases, and 8 bases separated the two germline ends. The germline V gene has CDR1 SEHNR and CDR2 FQNEAQ (reference sequence). The CDR3 is made up of 12 amino acids. The CDR3 region has the DNA TGTGCCAGCAGCTCGGGGGTATACGAGCAGTACTTC. Translated, it gives CASSSGVYEQYF.

V usage is TRBV29-1 and J usage is TRBJ1-2, with D possibly being TRBD1 (5 bases). This CDR3 contains 12 residues. The germline CDR1 and CDR2 sequences are SQVTM and ANQGSEA. V was clipped by 7 bases and J by 4 bases, with 13 bases between them. The CDR3 DNA follows: TGCAGCGCTGGACGGGACGGCTATGGCTACACCTTC. Translated, it gives CSAGRDGYGYTF.

The V gene is TRBV4-3, the J gene TRBJ1-2; 7 bases map to TRBD1. This CDR3 region has 17 residues. Trimming at V came to 0 bases and at J to 4 bases, leaving 11 bases not matched to a gene. Germline V CDR1 and CDR2: LGHNA, YSLEER. This CDR3 is CASSQDDRAQPRYGYTF. The CDR3, as DNA: TGCGCCAGCAGCCAAGACGACAGGGCCCAGCCCCGCTATGGCTACACCTTC.

The chain joins TRBV27 to TRBJ2-2; D uncertain. The V gene's germline CDR1 is MNHEY and CDR2 SMNVEV (reference sequence). Deletions cut 5 bases from V and 8 bases from J, with 9 bases between. This CDR3 is 12 amino acids long. The CDR3 region is CASSNAAGELFF. In DNA form, the CDR3 reads TGTGCCAGCAGTAATGCGGCTGGGGAGCTGTTTTTT.

The rearrangement links TRBV27 to TRBJ2-5, with D possibly called TRBD1 or TRBD2 (5 bases each). The CDR3 spans 16 residues. Germline CDR1 and CDR2: MNHEY and SMNVEV (reference sequence). The germline V and J ends were trimmed by 5 bases and 4 bases, with 20 bases remaining between them. The CDR3 here is CASSRLGDYRGETQYF. DNA for the CDR3: TGTGCCAGCAGTCGTTTGGGGGATTATCGGGGAGAGACCCAGTACTTC.

The chain has TRBV6-5 and TRBJ2-2; D is unresolved. The CDR3 extends over 14 amino acids. From germline, CDR1 is MNHEY and CDR2 SVGAGI. The ends were cut back, 4 bases at V and 5 bases at J, with 11 bases in the middle. CDR3 residues: CASSSSYETGELFF. CDR3 in DNA: TGTGCCAGCAGTTCATCCTATGAGACCGGGGAGCTGTTTTTT.

This clone was observed once. This sequence joins TRBV7-2 and TRBJ2-7; D remains unclear. Germline CDR1 and CDR2: SGHTA and FQGNSA. The CDR3 contains 12 residues. Trimming left V 2 bases short and J 3 bases short, with 5 bases between. This chain's CDR3 is CASSLSFYEQYF. CDR3 bases: TGTGCCAGCAGCTTAAGCTTCTACGAGCAGTACTTC. The full variable domain, its missing parts supplied by reference TRBV7-2 and TRBJ2-7, is GAGVSQSPSNKVTEKGKDVELRCDPISGHTALYWYRQSLGQGLEFLIYFQGNSAPDKSGLPSDRFSAERTGGSVSTLTIQRTQQEDSAVYLCASSLSFYEQYFGPGTRLTVT.

The chain couples TRBV6-5 to TRBJ2-7, with D tentatively TRBD1 (5 bases). The CDR3 extends over 13 amino acids. In germline, CDR1 is MNHEY, CDR2 SVGAGI. Trimming left V 5 bases short and J 3 bases short, with 11 bases between. CDR3 sequence reads: CASSQRDSYEQYF. The CDR3 nucleotides are TGTGCCAGCAGTCAACGCGACAGCTACGAGCAGTACTTC.

The genes are TRBV6-5 and TRBJ1-2, with TRBD1 identical over 9 bases. Trimming removed 10 bases from V and 8 bases from J; junction bases left unmatched: 8. Germline-derived CDR1 and CDR2 are MNHEY and SVGAGI. CDR3 size: 12 residues. Written as DNA, the CDR3 is TGTGCCACCCAACAGGGGGCGAAGGGCTACACCTTC. Translation gives CATQQGAKGYTF.

This clone was seen only once. The V call is TRBV4-3, the J call TRBJ1-4; a possible D gene is TRBD1 (5 bases). Germline V gene sequence: CDR1 LGHNA, CDR2 YSLEER. This CDR3 spans 14 amino acids. With 0 bases removed from V and 7 bases from J, the gap between germline ends came to 9 bases. The CDR3 protein is CASSQDMGVEKLFF. CDR3 coding DNA: TGCGCCAGCAGCCAAGATATGGGGGTTGAAAAACTGTTTTTT.

The gene calls are TRBV4-3 and TRBJ2-2; D is perhaps TRBD1 or TRBD2 (6 bases each). CDR1 and CDR2 from the germline V gene are LGHNA and YSLEER. This CDR3 comprises 17 residues. V was pared by 1 base and J by 5 bases, with 17 bases between. CDR3 residues: CASSQGGGLPRTGELFF. The CDR3 nucleotides are TGCGCCAGCAGCCAAGGAGGGGGGTTGCCTCGTACCGGGGAGCTGTTTTTT.

A single count supports this clone. The V and J genes are TRBV4-1 and TRBJ1-2, with D unresolved. Between the trimmed V and J ends, which lost 1 base and 4 bases, there was a span of 10 bases. Germline-derived CDR1 and CDR2 are MGHRA and YSYEKL. The length of the CDR3 is 14 residues. CDR3: CASSQGAGLYGYTF. CDR3 in DNA: TGCGCCAGCAGCCAAGGCGCAGGTCTCTATGGCTACACCTTC.

This clone turned up a few times. The V and J genes are TRBV7-2 and TRBJ1-1; 7 bases are a match to TRBD1. The J segment lost 4 bases and the V segment lost 4 bases, leaving 3 bases of the junction unmatched. The V gene's germline CDR1 is SGHTA and CDR2 FQGNSA. The CDR3 contains 13 residues. CDR3 coding DNA: TGTGCCAGCAGCTGGGGACAGATCACTGAAGCTTTCTTT. This codes for CASSWGQITEAFF.

The DNA of the CDR3 is TGCGCCAGCAGCCAAGATACGGGGATGAGTAGCTACACCTTC. As protein: CASSQDTGMSSYTF. J is TRBJ1-2 and V is TRBV4-3; D is unclear. Germline V gene sequence: CDR1 LGHNA, CDR2 YSLEER. The CDR3 runs 14 residues. Trimming cost V 0 bases and J 9 bases, with 14 bases left between them.

The chain recombines TRBV25-1 with TRBJ1-2; 7 bases map to TRBD1. The CDR3 length is 13 residues. V was pared by 6 bases and J by 8 bases, with 9 bases of the junction left unmatched. Per germline, CDR1 MGHDK and CDR2 SYGVNS. CDR3 amino acids: CASRQDRESGYTF. The CDR3 bases are TGTGCCAGCAGACAAGACAGGGAATCGGGCTACACCTTC.